Below are 27 T cell receptor beta chains sequenced from a single sample in a study of beta chain features in type 1 diabetes. No antigens are known for them. Study results and caveats: Shortening that was moderate but significant affected the TCRB CDR3s of Type 1 diabetes patients in all four CD4+ subsets.

Reverse transcription of all isolated RNA meant that expressed TCRB transcripts were sequenced. The data were produced by immunoSEQ multiplex PCR, yet TCRdb's version contains in-frame clones alone and is incomplete. The sample lists around 160,000 clones, about 8.1% occurring once. The source material was central memory CD4+ T cells from blood. Receptors were obtained from a young woman with type 1 diabetes.

This rearrangement joins TRBV30 to TRBJ2-3; D unresolved. CDR1 is GTSNPN and CDR2 is SVGIG in the germline V gene (reference sequence). V lost 2 bases to trimming and J lost 9 bases, with 6 bases between them. This CDR3 is built from 10 residues. CDR3 bases: TGTGCCTGGAGTCTCGGGACGCAGTATTTT. Encoded protein: CAWSLGTQYF.

This clone was seen only a few times. CDR3 sequence: CSVFPGLGTDTQYF. CDR3 nucleotide sequence: TGCAGCGTTTTCCCGGGACTCGGCACAGATACGCAGTATTTT. The V gene is TRBV29-1, the J gene TRBJ2-3, with D perhaps matching TRBD2 (6 bases). This CDR3 is 14 amino acids long. Germline loops: CDR1 SQVTM, CDR2 ANQGSEA. V lost 5 bases and J lost 1, with 13 bases in between.

This chain links TRBV6-5 with TRBJ2-7, with D possibly matching TRBD1 (6 bases). Trimming removed 4 bases at V and 4 bases at J, with 17 bases between. The CDR3 covers 15 residues. CDR1 is MNHEY and CDR2 is SVGAGI in the germline V gene. CDR3 amino acids: CASSSPSRGRYEQYF. CDR3 nucleotides: TGTGCCAGCAGTTCCCCTAGCAGGGGAAGGTACGAGCAGTACTTC.

This clone was counted between two and nine times. This rearrangement joins TRBV5-4 to TRBJ2-5; 8 nucleotides align to TRBD2. CDR1 is SGHNT, CDR2 YYREEE, per germline (reference sequence). With 5 bases clipped from V and 1 base from J, the junction kept 10 bases outside the gene matches. This CDR3 spans 16 amino acids. This CDR3 reads CASSPGGQGFQETQYF. CDR3 in DNA: TGTGCCAGCAGTCCGGGGGGGCAGGGATTCCAAGAGACCCAGTACTTC. Supplemented by reference TRBV5-4 and TRBJ2-5, the full variable domain reads ETGVTQSPTHLIKTRGQQVTLRCSSQSGHNTVSWYQQALGQGPQFIFQYYREEENGRGNFPPRFSGLQFPNYSSELNVNALELDDSALYLCASSPGGQGFQETQYFGPGTRLLVL.

V gene TRBV19 combines with J gene TRBJ1-5; D remains unclear. CDR1 LNHDA and CDR2 SQIVND come from the germline V gene (reference sequence). The CDR3 totals 15 residues. Deletions cut 3 bases from V and 3 bases from J, with 12 bases between. In DNA, the CDR3 is TGTGCCAGTAGTATTGATCGAGGGCACAATCAGCCCCAGCATTTT. This gives the protein CASSIDRGHNQPQHF.

The chain employs TRBV5-6 and TRBJ2-4, with D unclear. Germline CDR1 reads SGHDT; CDR2 reads YYEEEE. The CDR3 is 15 residues long. V was trimmed by 4 bases and J by 2 bases, leaving 13 bases between them. CDR3 sequence (DNA): TGTGCCAGCAGCCCAATGGCTGGTTCCAAAAACATTCAGTACTTC. It encodes CASSPMAGSKNIQYF.

This rearrangement joins TRBV30 to TRBJ1-5; tentatively, D is TRBD1 (6 bases). The CDR3 contains 15 residues. Trimming cost V 2 bases and J 1 base, with 12 bases left between them. Germline loops: CDR1 GTSNPN, CDR2 SVGIG (reference sequence). CDR3 coding DNA: TGTGCCTGGAGTTTTGGTGGACAGAGCAATCAGCCCCAGCATTTT. As protein: CAWSFGGQSNQPQHF.

This clone has just a few counts. The chain links TRBV7-8 to TRBJ2-2; D is perhaps TRBD1 (6 bases). Between the trimmed V and J ends, which lost 5 bases and 7 bases, there was a span of 17 bases. Germline assignment: CDR1 SGHVS and CDR2 FQNEAQ. The CDR3 spans 15 residues. CDR3 sequence: CASSGYRETNGELFF. As DNA, the CDR3 is TGTGCCAGCAGCGGATACAGGGAGACGAACGGGGAGCTGTTTTTT.

Remarks on this clone: A read error may account for a junction end that differs from germline. This chain uses TRBV7-2 with TRBJ2-1, with 9 bases identical to TRBD1. The CDR3 covers 15 residues. Germline loops: CDR1 SGHTA, CDR2 FQGNSA. The CDR3 spells CASSQPTGGYNEQFF. Written as DNA, the CDR3 is TGCGCCAGCAGCCAACCGACAGGGGGATACAATGAGCAGTTCTTC.

The CDR3 DNA reads TGCGCCAGCAGCCAAGATTACGAGAATTCACCCCTCCACTTT. Protein sequence: CASSQDYENSPLHF. The V gene is TRBV4-3, the J gene TRBJ1-6; no clear D gene. Deletions cut 0 bases from V and 7 bases from J, with 7 bases between. Germline CDR1 LGHNA, CDR2 YSLEER. CDR3 size: 14 residues.

The CDR3 DNA reads as TGTGCCAGTAGTCTCCAACTAGCCAAAAACATTCAGTACTTC. Amino acids: CASSLQLAKNIQYF. V is TRBV19 and J is TRBJ2-4, with D hard to call. Germline V gives CDR1 LNHDA, CDR2 SQIVND (reference sequence). The CDR3 covers 14 residues. V was trimmed by 5 bases and J by 0 bases, leaving 8 bases between them. Together with reference TRBV19 and TRBJ2-4, the CDR3 gives the full variable domain: DGGITQSPKYLFRKEGQNVTLSCEQNLNHDAMYWYRQDPGQGLRLIYYSQIVNDFQKGDIAEGYSVSREKKESFPLTVTSAQKNPTAFYLCASSLQLAKNIQYFGAGTRLSVL.

The V gene is TRBV7-9, the J gene TRBJ1-5; 7 bases line up with TRBD1. Per the germline V gene, CDR1 is SEHNR and CDR2 is FQNEAQ (reference sequence). CDR3 length: 15 amino acids. J lost 7 bases, V lost 8 bases, and 14 bases had no gene match. Here the CDR3 DNA reads TGTGCCAGCTCTGGGGACAGCGCTGGCCGACAGCCCCAGCATTTT. Amino acids: CASSGDSAGRQPQHF. The full variable domain, its missing parts supplied by reference TRBV7-9 and TRBJ1-5, is DTGVSQNPRHKITKRGQNVTFRCDPISEHNRLYWYRQTLGQGPEFLTYFQNEAQLEKSRLLSDRFSAERPKGSFSTLEIQRTEQGDSAMYLCASSGDSAGRQPQHFGDGTRLSIL.

The chain has TRBV4-3 and TRBJ2-7, with no clear D. V lost 4 bases and J 3 bases, leaving 10 bases between the germline ends. This CDR3 has 13 residues. CDR1 is LGHNA, CDR2 YSLEER, per germline. The DNA for the CDR3 is TGCGCCAGCAGCCCCCGGGTGGGCTACGAGCAGTACTTC. Encoded protein: CASSPRVGYEQYF.

The sample holds a few counts of this clone. The chain recombines TRBV27 with TRBJ2-5; TRBD2 agrees at 8 bases. The CDR3 contains 16 residues. CDR1 MNHEY and CDR2 SMNVEV come from the germline V gene (reference sequence). Trimming at V came to 6 bases and at J to 0 bases, leaving 9 bases not matched to a gene. The CDR3 loop is CASRTSLAAYQETQYF. The CDR3 region has the DNA TGTGCCAGCAGAACCTCACTAGCGGCGTACCAAGAGACCCAGTACTTC.

This clone has just a few counts. This chain connects TRBV18 to TRBJ1-4; D remains ambiguous. The CDR3 has 13 residues. The germline V gene has CDR1 KGHSH and CDR2 LQKENI. V lost 3 bases to trimming and J lost 6 bases, with 8 bases between them. The CDR3 DNA follows: TGTGCCAGCTCACCCTCGGGATATGAAAAACTGTTTTTT. Its protein product is CASSPSGYEKLFF.

The chain couples TRBV9 to TRBJ2-7, with 9 bases lining up with TRBD1. The CDR3 has 14 amino acids. Germline assignment: CDR1 SGDLS and CDR2 YYNGEE. V gave up 4 bases and J gave up 1 base; unmatched junction bases: 3. As DNA, the CDR3 is TGTGCCAGCAGCTTTGGGACAGGGTCCTACGAGCAGTACTTC. Translation: CASSFGTGSYEQYF.

This rearrangement joins TRBV4-3 to TRBJ2-5, with TRBD2 matching over 10 bases. V lost 1 base, J lost 2 bases, and 7 bases stayed unmatched. The CDR3 runs to 17 residues. The germline V gene encodes CDR1 LGHNA and CDR2 YSLEER. CDR3 sequence (DNA): TGCGCCAGCAGCCAAGGGCTAGCGGGAGTAGGGCAAGAGACCCAGTACTTC. This encodes CASSQGLAGVGQETQYF.

This clone was seen only a few times. This chain joins TRBV10-2 and TRBJ2-7; TRBD2 might be the D (5 bases). The germline V gene has CDR1 WSHSY and CDR2 SAAADI. Trimming pared 6 bases from V and 3 bases from J, leaving 9 bases between. There are 12 residues in the CDR3. This CDR3 is CASRLDNYEQYF. The CDR3, as DNA: TGCGCCAGCAGACTAGACAACTACGAGCAGTACTTC.

This clone was seen repeatedly, ten times or more. The V and J genes are TRBV7-2 and TRBJ2-7; 13 nucleotides line up with TRBD2. Unmatched junction bases numbered 1, after V lost 4 bases and J lost 4 bases. CDR1 is SGHTA and CDR2 is FQGNSA in the germline V gene. The CDR3 is 14 residues long. The CDR3 sequence: CASSWTSGSYEQYF. The CDR3 DNA reads as TGTGCCAGCAGCTGGACTAGCGGGAGTTACGAGCAGTACTTC.

This clone was observed a handful of times. The chain carries TRBV19 and TRBJ2-5; maybe TRBD1 (5 bases). Germline V CDR1 and CDR2: LNHDA, SQIVND (reference sequence). V shed 6 bases and J shed 0 bases, with 8 bases lying between them. The CDR3 contains 13 residues. This CDR3 is CASSTGNQETQYF. CDR3 nucleotides: TGTGCCAGTAGCACAGGCAACCAAGAGACCCAGTACTTC.

The sample holds a few counts of this clone. The V call is TRBV15, the J call TRBJ1-1, with D unresolved. Germline CDR1 LNHNV, CDR2 YYDKDF (reference sequence). Trimming removed 9 bases from V and 3 bases from J, with 11 bases in between. This CDR3 contains 12 residues. CDR3 loop: CATKLGDTEAFF. CDR3 in DNA: TGTGCCACAAAACTCGGGGACACTGAAGCTTTCTTT.

This clone was observed a handful of times. This chain connects TRBV6-5 to TRBJ2-5; D not resolved. This CDR3 comprises 13 residues. In germline, CDR1 is MNHEY, CDR2 SVGAGI. The V end lost 2 bases, the J end lost 0 bases, and 4 bases lay between the germline ends. Here the CDR3 reads CASSYLHQETQYF. DNA for the CDR3: TGTGCCAGCAGTTACCTCCACCAAGAGACCCAGTACTTC.

The chain uses TRBV2 and TRBJ1-5; D unclear. Germline CDR1 and CDR2: SNHLY and FYNNEI. V lost 1 base, J lost 5 bases, and 6 bases lay in between. The CDR3 loop spans 13 amino acids. CDR3 nucleotides: TGTGCCAGCAGTGAAGTGAGTTATCAGCCCCAGCATTTT. The encoded protein is CASSEVSYQPQHF.

The rearrangement links TRBV2 to TRBJ1-2, with TRBD1 matching 7 bases. With V trimmed by 7 bases and J by 4 bases, 6 bases remained unmatched. The CDR3 contains 13 residues. Germline lookup yields CDR1 SNHLY and CDR2 FYNNEI. The CDR3 protein is CASNLQGSYGYTF. CDR3 nucleotides: TGTGCCAGCAATCTACAGGGGTCCTATGGCTACACCTTC.

This clone was observed a handful of times. The chain recombines TRBV4-1 with TRBJ2-7; D is unclear. Trimming stripped 1 base from V and 1 base from J, with 8 bases between. CDR1 is MGHRA, CDR2 YSYEKL, per germline. This CDR3 region has 14 residues. In nucleotides, the CDR3 is TGCGCCAGCAGCCAAGTGACACAGTCCTACGAGCAGTACTTC. Protein: CASSQVTQSYEQYF.

This clone was observed a handful of times. The rearrangement joins TRBV30 to TRBJ2-7; a possible D gene is TRBD2 (6 bases). The CDR3 extends over 12 amino acids. From germline, CDR1 is GTSNPN and CDR2 SVGIG (reference sequence). V was trimmed by 3 bases and J by 7 bases, leaving 13 bases between them. CDR3: CAWSGGAYEQYF. CDR3 sequence (DNA): TGTGCCTGGAGCGGGGGTGCTTATGAGCAGTACTTC.

This sequence joins TRBV19 and TRBJ1-1, with 11 bases lining up with TRBD1. Germline CDR1 is LNHDA and CDR2 is SQIVND (reference sequence). After removal of 6 bases from V and 6 bases from J, the junction contained 6 bases not matched to a gene. The CDR3 consists of 14 residues. The CDR3 DNA follows: TGTGCCAGTAGATCTCAGGGACAGGGGGCTGAAGCTTTCTTT. As protein: CASRSQGQGAEAFF.